Sequencing of this TCR beta chain was carried out in a study of shared clonotypes between healthy human individuals. Study background: In total, the donors were a couple of women and a few men aged 18 to 49.

The protocol was immunoSEQ multiplex PCR, while the TCRdb copy is restricted to in-frame clones and leaves out a portion. The table lists approximately 530,000 clones, less than 96% of them singletons, with approximately 0.06% in the top ten. On this clone: Its antigen is undetermined.

General observations from the study: Clonotype sharing among donors, it was expected, would be affected by sequencing depth. Relative to memory subsets, naive subsets generally showed larger estimated richness.

This TCR came from a woman in her twenties or thirties in good health. Sequencing was performed on naive CD4+ T cells sorted from blood. Sample subset: CD45RA+ positively selected.

The CDR3 DNA sequence: TGTGCCAGCCGGGCCGTGGGAGGTCCCTACGAGCAGTACTTC. The encoded protein is CASRAVGGPYEQYF. The chain combines TRBV11-2 with TRBJ2-7; possible D gene TRBD2, 6 bases. The V end was cut by 8 bases, the J end by 2 bases, with 16 bases between. Per germline, CDR1 SGHAT and CDR2 FQNNGV. The CDR3 is 14 residues long.